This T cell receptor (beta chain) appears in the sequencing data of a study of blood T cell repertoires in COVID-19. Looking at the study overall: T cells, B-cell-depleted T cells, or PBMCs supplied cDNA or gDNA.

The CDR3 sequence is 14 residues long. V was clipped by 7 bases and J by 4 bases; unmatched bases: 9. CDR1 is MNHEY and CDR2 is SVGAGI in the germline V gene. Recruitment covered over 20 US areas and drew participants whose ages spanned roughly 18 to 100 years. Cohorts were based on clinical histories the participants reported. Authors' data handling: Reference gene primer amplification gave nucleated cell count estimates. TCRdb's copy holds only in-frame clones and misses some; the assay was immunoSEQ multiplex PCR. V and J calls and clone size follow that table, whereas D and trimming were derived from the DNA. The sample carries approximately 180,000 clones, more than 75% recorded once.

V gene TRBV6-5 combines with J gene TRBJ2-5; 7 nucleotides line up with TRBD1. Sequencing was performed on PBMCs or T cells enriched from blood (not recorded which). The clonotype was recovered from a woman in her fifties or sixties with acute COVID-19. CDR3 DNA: TGTGCCAGCACGCCAAGACAGGGCCGAGAGACCCAGTACTTC. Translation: CASTPRQGRETQYF.